Each of the 32 T cell receptor beta chains below was sequenced from the same sample in a study of T cells in Graves' hyperthyroidism and ophthalmopathy. Amplification yielded TCR beta CDR3 regions, with RNA transcripts as the source. With the HTBI primer set, the TCR CDR3 went through a first round of RT-PCR. TCRdb fed the multiplex PCR reads into MiXCR, producing one record per CDR3 protein. In the table there are a few hundred thousand distinct CDR3 sequences, about 14% of which are singletons. Sequencing was performed on blood. The origin of the receptors is a woman in her twenties or thirties with Graves' ophthalmopathy.

V gene TRBV6-1 combines with J gene TRBJ2-4; 10 nucleotides align to TRBD1. V dropped 0 bases and J dropped 7; count of bases not matched to a gene: 3. Germline V gives CDR1 MNHNS, CDR2 SASEGT. The CDR3 is 15 amino acids. CDR3 nucleotide sequence: TGTGCCAGCAGTGAAGCGGCGGGACAGGGGAACATTCAGTACTTC. It is translated as CASSEAAGQGNIQYF.

The chain has TRBV27 and TRBJ1-4; no reliable D call. The germline V and J ends were trimmed by 2 bases and 10 bases, with 5 bases remaining between them. This CDR3 region has 11 residues. Per germline, CDR1 MNHEY and CDR2 SMNVEV (reference sequence). In DNA form, the CDR3 reads TGTGCCAGCAGTTTAGAGGGAAAACTGTTTTTT. As protein: CASSLEGKLFF.

This clonotype was seen repeatedly, ten times or more. This chain uses TRBV7-2 with TRBJ2-7; no clear D gene. The CDR3 loop spans 13 amino acids. The V gene's germline CDR1 is SGHTA and CDR2 FQGNSA. V was shortened by 2 bases and J by 3 bases, with 8 bases between the two germline ends. This chain's CDR3 is CASSLLDNYEQYF. CDR3 sequence (DNA): TGTGCCAGCAGCTTACTAGATAACTACGAGCAGTACTTC.

This clonotype was observed a handful of times. The chain couples TRBV6-1 to TRBJ1-6; TRBD1 matches at 8 bases. Trimming cost V 5 bases and J 10 bases; bases outside gene matches: 10. The length of the CDR3 is 15 residues. From germline, CDR1 is MNHNS and CDR2 SASEGT. CDR3 DNA sequence: TGTGCCAGCAGTTATTTGACAGGGGAGGAATCACCCCTCCACTTT. Translation: CASSYLTGEESPLHF.

This clonotype was counted ten times or more. This chain connects TRBV7-2 to TRBJ1-6; 7 bases map to TRBD1. The germline gives CDR1 SGHTA, CDR2 FQGNSA. The ends lost 5 bases at V and 8 bases at J; junction bases unmatched: 12. CDR3 length: 16 amino acids. The CDR3: CASSPQTGWGHSPLHF. The CDR3 region has the DNA TGTGCCAGCAGCCCACAGACAGGGTGGGGGCATTCACCCCTCCACTTT.

There are a few counts of this clonotype. V and J are TRBV6-1 and TRBJ2-2; no definite D call. This CDR3 region has 16 residues. CDR1 is MNHNS, CDR2 SASEGT, per germline. Trimming pared 8 bases from V and 5 bases from J, leaving 21 bases between. This CDR3 is CASSGGSQRPTGELFF. CDR3 nucleotide sequence: TGTGCCAGCTCCGGTGGAAGTCAGCGACCAACCGGGGAGCTGTTTTTT.

This clonotype came up many times. This chain links TRBV20-1 with TRBJ2-3; a possible D gene is TRBD1 (6 bases). The V and J ends lost 6 bases and 1 base respectively, with 11 bases between them. The germline V gene has CDR1 DFQATT and CDR2 SNEGSKA (reference sequence). There are 13 residues in the CDR3. The CDR3 coding sequence is TGCAGTGCAGCCGGACAGCGCACAGATACGCAGTATTTT. Translated, it gives CSAAGQRTDTQYF.

Comments on this clonotype: A much larger clone is a single base away; this may be a read error. The chain joins TRBV7-8 to TRBJ1-4, with a tentative D call TRBD1 (5 bases). This CDR3 spans 14 amino acids. Germline V gene data show CDR1 as SGHVS and CDR2 as FQNEAQ. Written as DNA, the CDR3 is TGTGCCAGCAGCCAGACAGAAGGATACGAAAAACTGCTTTTT. It codes for CASSQTEGYEKLLF.

This clonotype was found many times. This chain links TRBV5-1 with TRBJ1-1; unclear D gene. V shed 0 bases and J shed 5 bases, with 8 bases lying between them. In germline, CDR1 is SGHRS, CDR2 YFSETQ. The CDR3 covers 13 residues. The CDR3 loop reads CASSLEEWTEAFF. The CDR3 bases are TGCGCCAGCAGCTTGGAAGAGTGGACTGAAGCTTTCTTT.

This clonotype was seen only once. Since a much larger clone is just one base distant, this may be a read error. J is TRBJ1-3 and V is TRBV13; D not certain. From germline, CDR1 is PRHDT and CDR2 FYEKMQ (reference sequence). V lost 5 bases, J lost 0 bases, and 8 bases lay in between. The CDR3 covers 14 residues. CDR3 sequence: CASSQLVSGNTIYF. The CDR3 DNA follows: TGTGCCAGCAGCCAGTTAGTCTCTGGAAACACCATATATTTT.

This clonotype was recorded many times. The J gene is TRBJ1-1, the V gene TRBV30; perhaps TRBD1 as D (5 bases). Germline loops: CDR1 GTSNPN, CDR2 SVGIG (reference sequence). V was pared by 4 bases and J by 0 bases, with 15 bases between. The CDR3 loop spans 15 amino acids. The CDR3 reads CAWKRDSSMNTEAFF. CDR3 in DNA: TGTGCCTGGAAACGGGACTCATCGATGAACACTGAAGCTTTCTTT.

The chain combines TRBV29-1 with TRBJ1-5; D perhaps matches TRBD1 (5 bases). The CDR3 spans 13 residues. V lost 2 bases to trimming and J lost 8 bases, with 13 bases between them. CDR1 and CDR2 (germline): SQVTM, ANQGSEA. The CDR3: CSVESGIGEPQHF. CDR3 coding DNA: TGCAGCGTTGAATCAGGAATAGGGGAGCCCCAGCATTTT.

This chain joins TRBV9 and TRBJ2-2; 8 bases are shared with TRBD2. CDR1 is SGDLS, CDR2 YYNGEE, per germline. V lost 4 bases, J lost 4 bases, and 15 bases stayed unmatched. The CDR3 has 18 amino acids. The CDR3 DNA is TGTGCCAGCAGCTCACGCAGGATTAGCGGGGATATCACCGGGGAGCTGTTTTTT. Encoded protein: CASSSRRISGDITGELFF.

At least ten counts were recorded for this clonotype. The V call is TRBV2, the J call TRBJ1-5; D unresolved. CDR3 length: 14 amino acids. Germline V lookup: CDR1 SNHLY, CDR2 FYNNEI. The ends were cut back, 6 bases at V and 6 bases at J, with 15 bases in the middle. The CDR3 spells CASRAPDMGQPQHF. CDR3 bases: TGTGCCAGCAGAGCCCCAGATATGGGTCAGCCCCAGCATTTT. The full variable domain, with the rest looked up from reference TRBV2 and TRBJ1-5, is EPEVTQTPSHQVTQMGQEVILRCVPISNHLYFYWYRQILGQKVEFLVSFYNNEISEKSEIFDDQFSVERPDGSNFTLKIRSTKLEDSAMYFCASRAPDMGQPQHFGDGTRLSIL.

This clonotype was found many times. The chain is built from TRBV7-9 and TRBJ2-7; no definite D call. Germline assignment: CDR1 SEHNR and CDR2 FQNEAQ (reference sequence). Between the trimmed V and J ends, which lost 7 bases and 3 bases, there was a span of 19 bases. CDR3 length: 15 amino acids. The CDR3 region is CASTSLRNSYYEQYF. CDR3 in DNA: TGTGCCAGCACCTCCCTTCGGAACAGTTACTACGAGCAGTACTTC.

This clonotype was picked up many times. V gene TRBV20-1 combines with J gene TRBJ1-1; D is unclear. Germline CDR1 reads DFQATT; CDR2 reads SNEGSKA (reference sequence). V was trimmed by 3 bases and J by 4 bases, leaving 12 bases between them. The CDR3 has 13 amino acids. The CDR3 sequence: CSARFRRGTEAFF. CDR3 coding DNA: TGCAGTGCTAGGTTCCGCCGGGGCACTGAAGCTTTCTTT.

The J gene is TRBJ2-1, the V gene TRBV14, with D unclear. CDR1 SGHDN and CDR2 FVKESK come from the germline V gene. The V gene lost 1 base and the J gene lost 6 bases, with 13 bases spanning the gap. CDR3 length: 15 amino acids. The CDR3 coding sequence is TGTGCCAGCAGCCAAGCAGTTGGAAGCGCCAATGAGCAGTTCTTC. Translating it yields CASSQAVGSANEQFF.

This clonotype was detected many times. The chain has TRBV30 and TRBJ2-1; no definite D call. Looked up from germline, CDR1 is GTSNPN and CDR2 is SVGIG (reference sequence). The CDR3 loop spans 12 amino acids. Trimming cost V 3 bases and J 9 bases, with 12 bases left between them. CDR3 protein: CAWRRAGVEQFF. The DNA of the CDR3 is TGTGCCTGGAGGAGAGCAGGAGTTGAGCAGTTCTTC. Full variable domain (missing parts from reference TRBV30 and TRBJ2-1): SQTIHQWPATLVQPVGSPLSLECTVEGTSNPNLYWYRQAAGRGLQLLFYSVGIGQISSEVPQNLSASRPQDRQFILSSKKLLLSDSGFYLCAWRRAGVEQFFGPGTRLTVL.

In the case of this clonotype: One base away lies a much larger clone, so this may be a sequencing read error. CDR3 sequence (DNA): TGCAGTGTAAAGGGCTCCGGATACAATGAGCAGTTCTTC. Protein sequence: CSVKGSGYNEQFF. The V call is TRBV20-1, the J call TRBJ2-1; D is unclear. Germline loops: CDR1 DFQATT, CDR2 SNEGSKA (reference sequence). The CDR3 contains 13 residues. V was clipped by 7 bases and J by 4 bases, with 14 bases between them.

Ten or more counts support this clonotype. The V gene is TRBV7-2, the J gene TRBJ2-7; D unclear. The CDR3 totals 14 residues. The germline V and J ends were trimmed by 1 base and 3 bases, with 10 bases remaining between them. CDR1 and CDR2 (germline): SGHTA, FQGNSA. For the CDR3, the DNA is TGTGCCAGCAGCTTAGGGAGCGTCGGCTACGAGCAGTACTTC. Residues: CASSLGSVGYEQYF.

The chain joins TRBV7-9 to TRBJ1-4; D is ambiguous. V lost 3 bases to trimming and J lost 8 bases, with 16 bases between them. Germline-derived CDR1 and CDR2 are SEHNR and FQNEAQ (reference sequence). CDR3 length: 15 amino acids. The CDR3 here is CASSFPDGLAEKLFF. The CDR3 bases are TGTGCCAGCAGCTTCCCGGACGGGCTGGCAGAAAAACTGTTTTTT.

This chain connects TRBV12-3 or TRBV12-4 to TRBJ1-2; no definite D call. The V end was cut by 7 bases, the J end by 0 bases, with 18 bases between. The CDR3 has 16 amino acids. DNA of the CDR3: TGTGCCAGCAAGTTTTCGGTCTGGACCACTAACTATGGCTACACCTTC. Protein sequence: CASKFSVWTTNYGYTF.

Only a few counts were recorded for this clonotype. One junction end does not reproduce the germline sequence, and a read error may be involved. The V and J genes are TRBV3-1 and TRBJ1-2; D uncertain. CDR1 LGHDT and CDR2 YNNKEL come from the germline V gene (reference sequence). The CDR3 loop spans 14 amino acids. The DNA for the CDR3 is TGTACCAGCAGCCAAGAAGATCGTGGGAGTGGCTACACCTTC. It specifies CTSSQEDRGSGYTF.

This clonotype was detected ten times or more. The chain uses TRBV12-5 and TRBJ1-1; possibly TRBD1 for D (5 bases). Trimming left V 3 bases short and J 11 bases short, with 19 bases between. This CDR3 spans 14 amino acids. Germline V gives CDR1 LGHNT, CDR2 FRNRAP. The CDR3 DNA sequence: TGTGCTAGTGGTTTTTCTCAGACCCAACGGGGGGCTTTCTTT. Translation: CASGFSQTQRGAFF.

The chain has TRBV24-1 and TRBJ1-1, with D possibly being TRBD1 (5 bases). From germline, CDR1 is KGHDR and CDR2 SFDVKD. The CDR3 totals 11 residues. The V end was cut by 7 bases, the J end by 7 bases, with 9 bases between. For the CDR3, the DNA is TGTGCCACCAGGTTCGGGGGTGAAGCTTTCTTT. Amino acids: CATRFGGEAFF.

The sample holds a few counts of this clonotype. The rearrangement uses TRBV2 and TRBJ2-7; the D gene is possibly TRBD1 (6 bases). CDR1 and CDR2 from the germline V gene are SNHLY and FYNNEI. This CDR3 is built from 14 residues. V was trimmed by 7 bases and J by 0 bases, leaving 13 bases between them. This CDR3 reads CASKIGQISYEQYF. The CDR3 nucleotides read TGTGCCAGCAAGATAGGACAGATCTCCTACGAGCAGTACTTC.

In its sample, this clonotype was seen a few times. The V call is TRBV10-3, the J call TRBJ2-7, with 10 positions matching TRBD2. The CDR3 consists of 15 residues. From germline, CDR1 is ENHRY and CDR2 SYGVKD. The J segment lost 0 bases and the V segment lost 3 bases, leaving 2 bases of the junction unmatched. CDR3 in DNA: TGTGCCATCAGTGAAGGGACTAGCGACTCCTACGAGCAGTACTTC. It is translated as CAISEGTSDSYEQYF.

At least ten counts were recorded for this clonotype. The chain employs TRBV10-3 and TRBJ2-7; 12 bases align to TRBD2. The CDR3 spans 14 residues. The junction had 11 bases not matched to a gene; V was cut back by 10 bases and J by 7 bases. Germline V gene sequence: CDR1 ENHRY, CDR2 SYGVKD. The CDR3 DNA follows: TGTGCCACCTCGTCTAGCGGGGGGGCGCAGGAGCAGTACTTC. This translates into CATSSSGGAQEQYF.

This clonotype came up many times. The genes are TRBV19 and TRBJ2-7, with D possibly TRBD2 on 6 matching bases. Trimming cost V 2 bases and J 3 bases, with 8 bases left between them. The germline CDR1 and CDR2 sequences are LNHDA and SQIVND (reference sequence). This CDR3 has 13 amino acids. CDR3 coding DNA: TGTGCCAGTAGTATACGGGGGAACTACGAGCAGTACTTC. This translates into CASSIRGNYEQYF.

In this sample, this clonotype turned up many times. The chain employs TRBV5-1 and TRBJ2-7; D perhaps matches TRBD2 (5 bases). V was clipped by 0 bases and J by 3 bases, with 13 bases between them. This CDR3 spans 15 amino acids. CDR1 and CDR2 from the germline V gene are SGHRS and YFSETQ. The CDR3 loop reads CASSLDGGFGYEQYF. For the CDR3, the DNA is TGCGCCAGCAGCTTGGACGGCGGGTTCGGCTACGAGCAGTACTTC. Full variable domain (outside the CDR3, taken from reference TRBV5-1 and TRBJ2-7): KAGVTQTPRYLIKTRGQQVTLSCSPISGHRSVSWYQQTPGQGLQFLFEYFSETQRNKGNFPGRFSGRQFSNSRSEMNVSTLELGDSALYLCASSLDGGFGYEQYFGPGTRLTVT.

In this sample, this clonotype turned up a few times. This rearrangement joins TRBV2 to TRBJ1-2; 9 bases align to TRBD1. The V and J ends lost 2 bases and 5 bases, in that order; junction bases with no gene match: 3. CDR3 length equals 14 residues. Germline V CDR1 and CDR2: SNHLY, FYNNEI. The CDR3 protein is CASSERTGVYGYTF. The CDR3 DNA follows: TGTGCCAGCAGTGAAAGGACAGGGGTTTATGGCTACACCTTC.

In its sample, this clonotype was seen many times. This chain's CDR3 is CATSETGRLAGELFF. DNA of the CDR3: TGTGCCACCAGTGAGACAGGGAGGCTAGCCGGGGAGCTGTTTTTT. The chain has TRBV24-1 and TRBJ2-2; D perhaps matches TRBD1 (7 bases). The germline CDR1 and CDR2 sequences are KGHDR and SFDVKD. The CDR3 length is 15 residues. The V end was cut by 4 bases, the J end by 6 bases, with 14 bases between.